The clone carrying this T cell receptor beta chain was seen more than once but under ten times. CDR1 is SGHKS, CDR2 YYEKEE, per germline (reference sequence). The CDR3 totals 14 residues. The V and J ends lost 0 bases and 6 bases respectively, with 13 bases between them. The sample belongs to a study of blood T cell repertoires in COVID-19. Data came from immunoSEQ multiplex PCR; TCRdb stores just in-frame clones and leaves some out. The sample holds some 30,000 clones, roughly 84% seen once. The rearrangement links TRBV5-5 to TRBJ2-7, with D perhaps TRBD1 (6 bases). Sequenced: peripheral blood. This TCR came from a man aged 80 or over with active COVID-19. CDR3 protein: CASSLEGQVVEQYF. The CDR3 bases are TGTGCCAGCAGCTTGGAGGGACAAGTGGTCGAGCAGTACTTC.